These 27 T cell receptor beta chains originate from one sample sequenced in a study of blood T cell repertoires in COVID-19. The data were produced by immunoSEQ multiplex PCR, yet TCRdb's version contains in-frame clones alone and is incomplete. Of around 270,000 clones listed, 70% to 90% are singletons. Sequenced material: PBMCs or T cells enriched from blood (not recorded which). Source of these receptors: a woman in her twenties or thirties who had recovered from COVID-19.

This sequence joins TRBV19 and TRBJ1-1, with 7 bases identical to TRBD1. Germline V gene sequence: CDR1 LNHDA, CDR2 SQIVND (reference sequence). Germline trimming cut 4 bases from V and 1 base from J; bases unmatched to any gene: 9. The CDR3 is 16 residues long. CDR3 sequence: CASSNSGQVTNTEAFF. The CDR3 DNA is TGTGCCAGTAGTAACTCCGGACAGGTTACGAACACTGAAGCTTTCTTT.

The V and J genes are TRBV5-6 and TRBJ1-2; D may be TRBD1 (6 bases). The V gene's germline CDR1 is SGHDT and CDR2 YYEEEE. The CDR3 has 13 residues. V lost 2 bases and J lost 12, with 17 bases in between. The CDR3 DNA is TGTGCCAGCAGCTTTTGGGGGGGCGAGGAGAACACCTTC. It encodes CASSFWGGEENTF.

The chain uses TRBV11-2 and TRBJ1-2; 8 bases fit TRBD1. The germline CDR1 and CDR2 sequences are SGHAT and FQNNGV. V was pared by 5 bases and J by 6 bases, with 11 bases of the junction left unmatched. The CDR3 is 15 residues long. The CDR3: CASSTIKDRAHGYTF. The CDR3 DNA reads TGTGCCAGCAGCACTATTAAGGACAGGGCACATGGCTACACCTTC.

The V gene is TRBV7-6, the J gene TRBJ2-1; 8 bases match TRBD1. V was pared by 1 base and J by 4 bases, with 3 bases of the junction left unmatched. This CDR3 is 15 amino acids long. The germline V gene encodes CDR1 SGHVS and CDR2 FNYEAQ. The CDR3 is CASSLGTGYYNEQFF. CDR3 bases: TGTGCCAGCAGCTTAGGGACAGGGTATTACAATGAGCAGTTCTTC.

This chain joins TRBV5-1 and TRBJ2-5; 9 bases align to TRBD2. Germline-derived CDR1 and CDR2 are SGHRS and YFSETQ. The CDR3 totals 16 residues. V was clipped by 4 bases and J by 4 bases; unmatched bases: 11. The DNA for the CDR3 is TGCGCCAGCAGCCCCCTATGGCGGGGGGGATCAGAGACCCAGTACTTC. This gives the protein CASSPLWRGGSETQYF.

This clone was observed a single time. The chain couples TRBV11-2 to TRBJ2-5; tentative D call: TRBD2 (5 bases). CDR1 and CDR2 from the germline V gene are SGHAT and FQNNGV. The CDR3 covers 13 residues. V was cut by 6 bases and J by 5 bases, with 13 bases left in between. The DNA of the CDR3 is TGTGCCAGCAGTCGGGATGTCCGGGAGACCCAGTACTTC. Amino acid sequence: CASSRDVRETQYF.

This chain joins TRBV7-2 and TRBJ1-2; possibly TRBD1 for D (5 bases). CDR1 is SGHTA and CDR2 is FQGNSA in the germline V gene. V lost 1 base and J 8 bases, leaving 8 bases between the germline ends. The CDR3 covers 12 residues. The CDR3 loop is CASSLVDRGYTF. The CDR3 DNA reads TGTGCCAGCAGCTTAGTCGACAGAGGCTACACCTTC. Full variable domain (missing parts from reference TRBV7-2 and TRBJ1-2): GAGVSQSPSNKVTEKGKDVELRCDPISGHTALYWYRQSLGQGLEFLIYFQGNSAPDKSGLPSDRFSAERTGGSVSTLTIQRTQQEDSAVYLCASSLVDRGYTFGSGTRLTVV.

CDR3 sequence (DNA): TGTGCCAGCAGTGAATGGGGGGGTGGCGAAAAACTGTTTTTT. This encodes CASSEWGGGEKLFF. The chain uses TRBV2 and TRBJ1-4, with a weak D call TRBD1 (5 bases). This CDR3 has 14 residues. Per the germline V gene, CDR1 is SNHLY and CDR2 is FYNNEI. The V gene lost 2 bases and the J gene lost 8 bases, with 12 bases spanning the gap.

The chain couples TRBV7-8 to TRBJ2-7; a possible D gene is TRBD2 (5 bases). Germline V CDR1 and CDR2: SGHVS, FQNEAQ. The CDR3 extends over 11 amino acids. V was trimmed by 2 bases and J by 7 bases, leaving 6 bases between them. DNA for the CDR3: TGTGCCAGCAGCTTACCGGGGGAGCAGTACTTC. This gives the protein CASSLPGEQYF.

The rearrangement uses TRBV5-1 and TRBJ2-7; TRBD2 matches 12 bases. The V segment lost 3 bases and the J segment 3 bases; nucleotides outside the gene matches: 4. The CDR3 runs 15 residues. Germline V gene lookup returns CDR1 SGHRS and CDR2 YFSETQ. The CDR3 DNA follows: TGCGCCAGCAGCTCTGGACTAGCGGGGCTCTACGAGCAGTACTTC. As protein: CASSSGLAGLYEQYF.

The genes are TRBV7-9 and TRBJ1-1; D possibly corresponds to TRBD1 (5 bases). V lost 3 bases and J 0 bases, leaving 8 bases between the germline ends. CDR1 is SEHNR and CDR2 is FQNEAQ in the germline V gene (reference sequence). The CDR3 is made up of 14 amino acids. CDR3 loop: CASSFGGMNTEAFF. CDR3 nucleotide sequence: TGTGCCAGCAGCTTCGGGGGAATGAACACTGAAGCTTTCTTT.

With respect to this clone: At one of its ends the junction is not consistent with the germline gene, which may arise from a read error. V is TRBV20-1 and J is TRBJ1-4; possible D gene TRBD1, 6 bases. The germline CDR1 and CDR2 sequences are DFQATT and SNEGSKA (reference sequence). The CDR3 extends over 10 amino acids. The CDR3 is CSARAEGHVF. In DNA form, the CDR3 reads TGCAGTGCTAGAGCTGAGGGACACGTTTTT.

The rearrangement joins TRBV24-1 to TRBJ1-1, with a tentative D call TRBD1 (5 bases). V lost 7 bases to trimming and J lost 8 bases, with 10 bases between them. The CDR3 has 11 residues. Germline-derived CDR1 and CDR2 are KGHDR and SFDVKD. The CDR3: CATSQRGEAFF. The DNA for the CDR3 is TGTGCCACCAGCCAAAGGGGCGAAGCTTTCTTT.

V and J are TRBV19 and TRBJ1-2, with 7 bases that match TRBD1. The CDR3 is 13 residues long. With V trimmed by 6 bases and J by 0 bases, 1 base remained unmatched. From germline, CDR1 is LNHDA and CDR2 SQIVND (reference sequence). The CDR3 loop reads CASRGTANYGYTF. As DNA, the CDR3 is TGTGCCAGTAGAGGGACAGCTAACTATGGCTACACCTTC.

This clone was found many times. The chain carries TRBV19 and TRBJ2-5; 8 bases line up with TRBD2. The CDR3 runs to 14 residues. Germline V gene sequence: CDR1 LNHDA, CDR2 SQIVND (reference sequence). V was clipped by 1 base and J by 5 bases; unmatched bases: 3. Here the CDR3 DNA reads TGTGCCAGTAGTATAGCAGCGGGAGTTGAGACCCAGTACTTC. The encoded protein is CASSIAAGVETQYF.

CDR3 region: CASRAGVANEKLFF. CDR3 coding DNA: TGTGCCAGCAGGGCAGGGGTGGCTAATGAAAAACTGTTTTTT. The chain uses TRBV27 and TRBJ1-4, with a weak D call TRBD1 (6 bases). V lost 6 bases, J lost 3 bases, and 11 bases lay in between. CDR1 MNHEY and CDR2 SMNVEV come from the germline V gene (reference sequence). The CDR3 is 14 residues long.

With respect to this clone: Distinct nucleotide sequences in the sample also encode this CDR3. The CDR3 reads CASSIGGRQPQHF. Here the CDR3 DNA reads TGTGCCAGTAGTATTGGGGGCCGTCAGCCCCAGCATTTT. V gene TRBV19 combines with J gene TRBJ1-5; D may be TRBD1 (6 bases). Germline V gene sequence: CDR1 LNHDA, CDR2 SQIVND (reference sequence). The CDR3 has 13 residues. Trimming pared 3 bases from V and 6 bases from J, leaving 9 bases between. Together with reference TRBV19 and TRBJ1-5, the CDR3 gives the full variable domain: DGGITQSPKYLFRKEGQNVTLSCEQNLNHDAMYWYRQDPGQGLRLIYYSQIVNDFQKGDIAEGYSVSREKKESFPLTVTSAQKNPTAFYLCASSIGGRQPQHFGDGTRLSIL.

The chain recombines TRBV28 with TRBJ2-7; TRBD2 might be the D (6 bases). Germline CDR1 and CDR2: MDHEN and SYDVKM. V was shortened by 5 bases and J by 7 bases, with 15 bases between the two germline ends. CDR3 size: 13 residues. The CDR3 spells CASSLGLLGEQYF. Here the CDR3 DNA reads TGTGCCAGCAGTCTGGGACTGCTTGGTGAGCAGTACTTC.

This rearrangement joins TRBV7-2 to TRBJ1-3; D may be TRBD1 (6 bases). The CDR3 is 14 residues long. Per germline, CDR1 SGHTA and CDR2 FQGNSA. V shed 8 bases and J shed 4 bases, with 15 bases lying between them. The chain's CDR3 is CASGWPGGGNTIYF. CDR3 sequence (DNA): TGTGCCAGCGGGTGGCCGGGGGGCGGAAACACCATATATTTT.

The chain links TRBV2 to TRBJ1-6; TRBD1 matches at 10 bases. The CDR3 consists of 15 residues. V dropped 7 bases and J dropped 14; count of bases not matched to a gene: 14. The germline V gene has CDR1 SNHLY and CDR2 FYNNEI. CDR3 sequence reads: CASTRRGTGEKSLHF. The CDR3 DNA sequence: TGTGCCAGCACCCGCCGGGGGACAGGGGAAAAATCCCTCCACTTT.

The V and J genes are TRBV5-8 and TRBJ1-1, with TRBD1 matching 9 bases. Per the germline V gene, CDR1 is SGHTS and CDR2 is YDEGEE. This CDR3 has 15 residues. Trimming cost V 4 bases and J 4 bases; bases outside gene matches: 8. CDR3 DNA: TGTGCCAGCAGCACAAACAGGGGGCGAACCACTGAAGCTTTCTTT. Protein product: CASSTNRGRTTEAFF.

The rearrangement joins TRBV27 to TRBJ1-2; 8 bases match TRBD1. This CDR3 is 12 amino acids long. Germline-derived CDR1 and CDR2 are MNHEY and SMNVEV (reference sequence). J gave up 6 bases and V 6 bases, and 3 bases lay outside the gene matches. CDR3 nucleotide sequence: TGTGCCAGCAGGACAGGGGAGGATGGCTACACCTTC. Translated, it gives CASRTGEDGYTF.

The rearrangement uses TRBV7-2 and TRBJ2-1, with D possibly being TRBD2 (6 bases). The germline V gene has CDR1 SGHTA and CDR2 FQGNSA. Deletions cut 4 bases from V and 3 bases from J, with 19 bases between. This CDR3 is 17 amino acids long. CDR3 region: CASSSPSGVGGYNEQFF. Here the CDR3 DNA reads TGTGCCAGCAGCTCCCCGTCGGGGGTCGGGGGCTACAATGAGCAGTTCTTC.

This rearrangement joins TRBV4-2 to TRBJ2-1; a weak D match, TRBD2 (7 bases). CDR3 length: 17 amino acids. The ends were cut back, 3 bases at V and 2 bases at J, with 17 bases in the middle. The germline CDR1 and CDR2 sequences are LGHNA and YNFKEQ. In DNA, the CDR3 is TGTGCCAGCAGCCACATTGGGGGGGCCAAACCCTACAATGAGCAGTTCTTC. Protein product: CASSHIGGAKPYNEQFF.

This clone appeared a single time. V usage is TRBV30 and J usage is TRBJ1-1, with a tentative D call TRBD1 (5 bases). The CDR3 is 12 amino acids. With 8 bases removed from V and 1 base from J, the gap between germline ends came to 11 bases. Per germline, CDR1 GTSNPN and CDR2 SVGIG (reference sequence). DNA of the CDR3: TGTGCCGGGGGGTCATGGAACACTGAAGCTTTCTTT. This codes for CAGGSWNTEAFF.

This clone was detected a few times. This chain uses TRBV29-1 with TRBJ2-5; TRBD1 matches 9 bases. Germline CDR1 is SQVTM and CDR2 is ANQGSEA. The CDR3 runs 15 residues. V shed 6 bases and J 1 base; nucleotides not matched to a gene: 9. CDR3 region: CSVRPRDRVQETQYF. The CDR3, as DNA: TGCAGCGTCAGGCCCCGGGACAGGGTCCAAGAGACCCAGTACTTC.

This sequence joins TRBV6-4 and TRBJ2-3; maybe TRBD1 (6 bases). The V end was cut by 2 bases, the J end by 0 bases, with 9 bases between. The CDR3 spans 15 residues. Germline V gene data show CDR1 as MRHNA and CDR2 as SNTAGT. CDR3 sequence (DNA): TGTGCCAGCAGTGACGGACAGAGTAGCACAGATACGCAGTATTTT. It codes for CASSDGQSSTDTQYF.